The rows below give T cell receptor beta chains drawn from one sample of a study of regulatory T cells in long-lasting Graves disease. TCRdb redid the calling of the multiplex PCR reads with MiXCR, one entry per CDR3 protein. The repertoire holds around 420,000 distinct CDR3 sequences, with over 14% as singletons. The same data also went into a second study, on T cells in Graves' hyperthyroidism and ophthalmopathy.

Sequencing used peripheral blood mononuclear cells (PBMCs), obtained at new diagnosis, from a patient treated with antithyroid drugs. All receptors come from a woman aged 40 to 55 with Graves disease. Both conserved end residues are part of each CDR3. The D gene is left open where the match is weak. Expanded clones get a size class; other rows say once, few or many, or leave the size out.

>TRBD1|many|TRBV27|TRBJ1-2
TGTGCCAGCAGTTTAGGGGGACAGGGTAGTGCCTACACCTTC
CASSLGGQGSAYTF
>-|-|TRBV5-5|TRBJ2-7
TGTGCCAGCAGCTTGGAGGACCTATCGTACGAGCAGTACTTC
CASSLEDLSYEQYF
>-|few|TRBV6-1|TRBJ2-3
TGTGCCAGCAGTGATCATCTAGCGACCACAGATACGCAGTATTTT
CASSDHLATTDTQYF
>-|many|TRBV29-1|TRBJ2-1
TGCAGCGTTGGGGGGGCGGGAGTGCGGTTTGAGCAGTTCTTC
CSVGGAGVRFEQFF
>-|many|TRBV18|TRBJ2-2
TGTGCCAGCTACCCTCGACAGTTCACCGGGGAGCTGTTTTTT
CASYPRQFTGELFF
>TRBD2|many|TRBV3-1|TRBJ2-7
TGTGCCAGCAGCCACACCGGGGGGGCCTACGAGCAGTACTTC
CASSHTGGAYEQYF
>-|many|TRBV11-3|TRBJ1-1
TGTGCCAGCAGCTTAATGGCAGCCAACACTGAAGCTTTCTTT
CASSLMAANTEAFF
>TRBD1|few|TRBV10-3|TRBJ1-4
TGTGCCATCAGTGAGCTCTTGGGACAGGGAGATGAAAAACTGTTTTTT
CAISELLGQGDEKLFF
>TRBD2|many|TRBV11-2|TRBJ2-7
TGTGCCAGCAGGGCATATCTGGAGCCACTAGCGGGCCGGGAGCAGTACTTC
CASRAYLEPLAGREQYF
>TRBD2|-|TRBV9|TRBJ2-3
TGTGCCAGCAGCGTAGACGGGAGGGCCACAGATACGCAGTATTTT
CASSVDGRATDTQYF
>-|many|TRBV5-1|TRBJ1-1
TGCGCCAGCAGCTTGGCCGAGGGTTGGGGGGGTGAAGCTTTCTTT
CASSLAEGWGGEAFF
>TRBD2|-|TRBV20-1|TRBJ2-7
TGCAGTGCTAGAGGCCGGGACTACTCCTACGAGCAGTACTTC
CSARGRDYSYEQYF
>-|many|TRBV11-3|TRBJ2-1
TGTGCCAGCAGCTTGGAGGGATCCCTTCACAATGAGCAGTTCTTC
CASSLEGSLHNEQFF
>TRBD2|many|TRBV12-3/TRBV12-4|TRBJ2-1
TGTGCCAGCAGGATTAGCGGGAGTGGGTACAATGAGCAGTTCTTC
CASRISGSGYNEQFF
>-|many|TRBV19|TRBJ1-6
TGTGCCAGTAGCGCCCTTACAGGGAGGGCGCGGTCACCCCTCCACTTT
CASSALTGRARSPLHF
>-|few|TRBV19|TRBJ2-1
TGTGCCAGTAGCCCCGAGGACTACCAGGCCTACAATGAGCAGTTCTTC
CASSPEDYQAYNEQFF
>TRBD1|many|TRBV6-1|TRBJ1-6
TGTGCCAGCAGCCAGACAGGGGGAAATTCACCCCTCCACTTT
CASSQTGGNSPLHF
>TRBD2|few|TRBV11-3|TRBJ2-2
TGTGCCAGCAGCTTAGTTCAACTAGCGGGAGGATGGTCCACCGGGGAGCTGTTTTTT
CASSLVQLAGGWSTGELFF
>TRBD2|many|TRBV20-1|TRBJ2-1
TGCAGTGCCTTAATAGCGGGAGAAGGCAATGAGCAGTTCTTC
CSALIAGEGNEQFF
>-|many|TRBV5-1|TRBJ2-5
TGCGCCAGCAGCTTAGCGGACCCGTACCAAGAGACCCAGTACTTC
CASSLADPYQETQYF
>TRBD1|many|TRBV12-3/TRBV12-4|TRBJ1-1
TGTGCCAGCAGTCTTACAGGGGCACCGACTGAAGCTTTCTTT
CASSLTGAPTEAFF
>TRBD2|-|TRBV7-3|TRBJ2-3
TGTGCCAGCAGTCGGGCGGGAGCCGACACAGATACGCAGTATTTT
CASSRAGADTDTQYF
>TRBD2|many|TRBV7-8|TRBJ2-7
TGTGCCAGCAGCTTAGGGACAGCGGGGGTTGTCTACGAGCAGTACTTC
CASSLGTAGVVYEQYF
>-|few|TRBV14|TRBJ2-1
TGTGCCAGCAGCCAAGTTAGGAGCTCCTACAATGAGCAGTTCTTC
CASSQVRSSYNEQFF
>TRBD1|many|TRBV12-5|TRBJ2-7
TGTGCTAGTGGTTTGGTACAACAGGGGCCCTACTACGAGCAGTACTTC
CASGLVQQGPYYEQYF
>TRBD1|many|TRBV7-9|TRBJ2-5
TGTGCCAGCAGCTTTCAGGGGGCAGGAGAGACCCAGTACTTC
CASSFQGAGETQYF
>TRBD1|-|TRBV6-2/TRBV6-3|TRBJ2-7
TGTGCCAGCAGTTACCGGGACAGCCGCAGCTCCTACGAGCAGTACTTC
CASSYRDSRSSYEQYF
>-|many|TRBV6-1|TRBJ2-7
TGTGCCAGCGGAGTTGGGACGGACCCAACTTACGAGCAGTACTTC
CASGVGTDPTYEQYF
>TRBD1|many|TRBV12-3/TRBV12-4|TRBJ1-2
TGTGCCAGCAGTCGACAGGGGGGTGATGGCTACACCTTC
CASSRQGGDGYTF
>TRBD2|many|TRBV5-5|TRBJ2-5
TGTGCCAGCAGCTTTGGGACTAGCGGGAGTGAGACCCAGTACTTC
CASSFGTSGSETQYF
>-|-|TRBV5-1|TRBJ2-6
TGCGCCAGCAGCTTCCTGCCTACAGGTTCTGGGGCCAACGTCCTGACTTTC
CASSFLPTGSGANVLTF
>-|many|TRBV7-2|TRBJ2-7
TGTGCCAGCAGCTTTTCGGGAGATACGGACGAGCAGTACTTC
CASSFSGDTDEQYF
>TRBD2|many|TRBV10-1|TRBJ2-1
TGCGCCAGCGGGTCGGGAGGATCCTACAATGAGCAGTTCTTC
CASGSGGSYNEQFF
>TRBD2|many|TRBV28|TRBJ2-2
TGTGCCAGCAGTTTATCCCCTAGCGGGAGACGAACCGGGGAGCTGTTTTTT
CASSLSPSGRRTGELFF
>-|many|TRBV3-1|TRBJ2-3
TGTGCCAGCAGCCAAGTGCCCGGGACGGGCACAGATACGCAGTATTTT
CASSQVPGTGTDTQYF
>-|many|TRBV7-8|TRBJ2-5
TGTGCCAGCAGCAAGACCAACTCTGGGGAGACCCAGTACTTC
CASSKTNSGETQYF
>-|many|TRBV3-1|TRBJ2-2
TGTGCCAGCAGCCTAACAGGAGGAGCCGGGGAGCTGTTTTTT
CASSLTGGAGELFF
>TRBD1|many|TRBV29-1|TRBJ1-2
TGCAGCGTTGACCTGACAGGGTTCGGGGGCTACACCTTC
CSVDLTGFGGYTF
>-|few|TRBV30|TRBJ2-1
TGTGCCTGGAGTGTCGGCGGGCCAGCCTACAATGAGCAGTTCTTC
CAWSVGGPAYNEQFF
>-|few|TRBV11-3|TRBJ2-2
TGTGCCAGCAGCTTAGGGGCAGGGTTGAACACCGGGGAGCTGTTTTTT
CASSLGAGLNTGELFF
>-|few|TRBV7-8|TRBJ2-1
TGTGCCAGCAGCTTAGGAGTCCTAAAGGCTAGCGCCCCGGATGAGCAGTTCTTC
CASSLGVLKASAPDEQFF
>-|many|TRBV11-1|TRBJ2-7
TGTGCCAGCAGCTTAACCTCCTTCCACGAGCAGTACTTC
CASSLTSFHEQYF
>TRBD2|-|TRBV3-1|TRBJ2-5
TGTGCCAGCAGCCTCCGAGGGGGTCGACTAGCGGGAAAAGAGACCCAGTACTTC
CASSLRGGRLAGKETQYF
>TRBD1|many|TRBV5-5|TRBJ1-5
TGTGCCAGCAGCCCTGCGACAGGGAGTCATCAGCCCCAGCATTTT
CASSPATGSHQPQHF
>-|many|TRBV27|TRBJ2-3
TGTGCCAGCAGTACAACCCGGGAAATAGGAACAGATACGCAGTATTTT
CASSTTREIGTDTQYF
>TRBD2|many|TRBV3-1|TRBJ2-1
TGTGCCAGCAGCCAAGTCGTAGTAGCGGGGTACAATGAGCAGTTCTTC
CASSQVVVAGYNEQFF
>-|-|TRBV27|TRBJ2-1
TGTGCCTCCCAACCGACCCTACGGAGAGCACACTCCTACAATAAGCAGTTCTTC
CASQPTLRRAHSYNKQFF
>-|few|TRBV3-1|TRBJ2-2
TGTGCCAGCAGCCAAGGGAGATTAGTGGGCGGGGAGCTGTTTTTT
CASSQGRLVGGELFF
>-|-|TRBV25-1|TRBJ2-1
TGTGCCAGCAGTGAGTCTAGCGCCAATGAGCAGTTCTTC
CASSESSANEQFF
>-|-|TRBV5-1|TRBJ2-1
TGCGCCAGCAGCTTGTCACTCCTGGGGAGCAATGAGCAGTTCTTC
CASSLSLLGSNEQFF
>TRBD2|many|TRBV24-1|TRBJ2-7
TGTGCCACCAGTGATGGAACTAGCGGGAGGCCCTACGAGCAGTACTTC
CATSDGTSGRPYEQYF
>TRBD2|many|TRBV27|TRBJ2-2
TGTGCCAGCAGCATGAGACGGGGGGGGACCGGGGAGCTGTTTTTT
CASSMRRGGTGELFF
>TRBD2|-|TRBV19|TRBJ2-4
TGTGCCGTAGGTCCTCCCTTTAACGGACTAGCGATAGCCAAAAACATTCAGTACTTC
CAVGPPFNGLAIAKNIQYF
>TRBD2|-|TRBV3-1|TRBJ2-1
TGTGCCAGCAGCCAAGTTCCTAGCGGGGACAATGAGCAGTTCTTC
CASSQVPSGDNEQFF